Presented here are 28 T cell receptor beta chains from one specimen sequenced in a study of long-term antiretroviral therapy in people with HIV. Version v3.0 of the immunoSEQ assay was performed at survey level. The data were produced by immunoSEQ multiplex PCR, yet TCRdb's version contains in-frame clones alone and is incomplete. The sample has tens of thousands of clones, around 85% seen once. This material consisted of unsorted PBMCs, taken 1.5 years after starting antiretroviral therapy. Receptors were obtained from a man aged 25-45 years with HIV.

This chain uses TRBV2 with TRBJ1-5; D gene uncertain. Trimming stripped 3 bases from V and 4 bases from J, with 10 bases between. The length of the CDR3 is 14 residues. The germline V gene encodes CDR1 SNHLY and CDR2 FYNNEI. The CDR3 region has the DNA TGTGCCAGCAGTGACCGGGGAGGGAATCAGCCCCAGCATTTT. Translated: CASSDRGGNQPQHF.

In this sample, this clone turned up a few times. This chain connects TRBV4-3 to TRBJ1-5; 7 positions match TRBD1. The length of the CDR3 is 17 residues. With V trimmed by 0 bases and J by 4 bases, 9 bases remained unmatched. Germline V gene data show CDR1 as LGHNA and CDR2 as YSLEER. In DNA form, the CDR3 reads TGCGCCAGCAGCCAAGATAGGGTAGGGGGCCAGAATCAGCCCCAGCATTTT. Encoded protein: CASSQDRVGGQNQPQHF.

This chain uses TRBV4-3 with TRBJ2-5; TRBD2 matches 7 bases. The CDR3 contains 15 residues. The ends lost 0 bases at V and 5 bases at J; junction bases unmatched: 6. Germline V gene lookup returns CDR1 LGHNA and CDR2 YSLEER. The CDR3 sequence is CASSQDRAGEETQYF. CDR3 coding DNA: TGCGCCAGCAGCCAAGATCGGGCGGGAGAGGAGACCCAGTACTTC.

This chain links TRBV7-2 with TRBJ1-2, with 7 nucleotides matching TRBD1. V lost 3 bases, J lost 2 bases, and 6 bases stayed unmatched. The germline V gene has CDR1 SGHTA and CDR2 FQGNSA. The CDR3 runs 15 residues. The CDR3: CASSLGQPGNYGYTF. The CDR3 coding sequence is TGTGCCAGCAGCTTGGGACAGCCCGGGAACTATGGCTACACCTTC.

The chain couples TRBV29-1 to TRBJ2-2; D is possibly TRBD1 (5 bases). This CDR3 has 15 amino acids. V lost 2 bases, J lost 2 bases, and 12 bases lay in between. CDR1 and CDR2 (germline): SQVTM, ANQGSEA. CDR3 nucleotide sequence: TGCAGCGTTGAAAAGGTTGGGGCTAACACCGGGGAGCTGTTTTTT. It translates to CSVEKVGANTGELFF.

The chain couples TRBV10-3 to TRBJ1-1, with D possibly TRBD1 on 5 matching bases. In germline, CDR1 is ENHRY, CDR2 SYGVKD. This CDR3 is 13 amino acids long. V dropped 10 bases and J dropped 4 bases, with 16 bases sitting between them. Here the CDR3 DNA reads TGTGCCACCACTAGGGGCCAGGGCACTGAAGCTTTCTTT. As protein: CATTRGQGTEAFF.

The J gene is TRBJ2-1, the V gene TRBV2, with 7 bases lining up with TRBD1. V shed 6 bases and J 7 bases; nucleotides not matched to a gene: 18. This CDR3 is 17 amino acids long. Per the germline V gene, CDR1 is SNHLY and CDR2 is FYNNEI. Here the CDR3 reads CASRGSTGNRDWNEQFF. CDR3 nucleotide sequence: TGTGCCAGCAGAGGATCGACAGGGAACCGGGATTGGAATGAGCAGTTCTTC.

The chain links TRBV6-6 to TRBJ1-3; D not resolved. The length of the CDR3 is 16 residues. The ends were cut back, 5 bases at V and 0 bases at J, with 14 bases in the middle. Germline values: CDR1 MNHNY, CDR2 SVGAGI (reference sequence). The CDR3 loop is CASSALRGYSGNTIYF. The CDR3 bases are TGTGCCAGCAGTGCCCTCCGAGGATACTCTGGAAACACCATATATTTT.

The chain recombines TRBV5-1 with TRBJ1-2; 9 nucleotides line up with TRBD1. The CDR3 has 16 amino acids. V gave up 4 bases and J gave up 4 bases; unmatched junction bases: 11. Per the germline V gene, CDR1 is SGHRS and CDR2 is YFSETQ. This CDR3 is CASSGGQGAATYGYTF. CDR3 sequence (DNA): TGCGCCAGCAGCGGGGGACAGGGAGCCGCAACCTATGGCTACACCTTC.

This chain connects TRBV28 to TRBJ1-5; D unclear. Looked up from germline, CDR1 is MDHEN and CDR2 is SYDVKM. This CDR3 spans 10 amino acids. V lost 5 bases and J 11 bases, leaving 7 bases between the germline ends. The CDR3 reads CASSGWSQHF. In DNA form, the CDR3 reads TGTGCCAGCAGTGGGTGGTCCCAGCATTTT.

There are a few counts of this clone. J is TRBJ2-5 and V is TRBV7-9; 7 nucleotides agree with TRBD1. Trimming cost V 0 bases and J 2 bases; bases outside gene matches: 6. The V gene's germline CDR1 is SEHNR and CDR2 FQNEAQ (reference sequence). This CDR3 has 16 residues. CDR3 in amino acids: CASSLARGRGQETQYF. In DNA form, the CDR3 reads TGTGCCAGCAGCTTAGCGAGGGGCAGGGGGCAAGAGACCCAGTACTTC.

A single count supports this clone. Here the CDR3 DNA reads TGCGCCAGCAGCCCGTCGGACAGGGTAGCTGAAGCTTTCTTT. This translates into CASSPSDRVAEAFF. This rearrangement joins TRBV5-1 to TRBJ1-1; 8 bases line up with TRBD1. This CDR3 has 14 amino acids. Losses at the gene ends were 4 bases for V and 6 bases for J; bases not matched to a gene: 8. CDR1 is SGHRS and CDR2 is YFSETQ in the germline V gene.

The V and J genes are TRBV7-2 and TRBJ1-2; D possibly corresponds to TRBD1 (5 bases). CDR3 length equals 13 residues. Trimming removed 1 base from V and 6 bases from J, with 9 bases in between. The germline V gene has CDR1 SGHTA and CDR2 FQGNSA. For the CDR3, the DNA is TGTGCCAGCAGCTTAGTAAAGGGGAATGGCTACACCTTC. The encoded protein is CASSLVKGNGYTF. Complete variable domain (other parts from reference TRBV7-2 and TRBJ1-2): GAGVSQSPSNKVTEKGKDVELRCDPISGHTALYWYRQSLGQGLEFLIYFQGNSAPDKSGLPSDRFSAERTGGSVSTLTIQRTQQEDSAVYLCASSLVKGNGYTFGSGTRLTVV.

The V gene is TRBV30, the J gene TRBJ1-5, with D unclear. This CDR3 has 12 residues. Germline CDR1 GTSNPN, CDR2 SVGIG (reference sequence). Trimming shortened V by 8 bases and J by 7 bases, and 15 bases separated the two germline ends. The CDR3 region is CAHSSLGQPQHF. In DNA, the CDR3 is TGTGCCCACTCCTCGCTGGGACAGCCCCAGCATTTT.

The chain links TRBV10-3 to TRBJ2-1; 9 bases are shared with TRBD2. V dropped 4 bases and J dropped 6; count of bases not matched to a gene: 7. This CDR3 region has 15 residues. Germline CDR1 ENHRY, CDR2 SYGVKD. The CDR3 spells CAISVIAGEVNEQFF. The CDR3, as DNA: TGTGCCATCAGTGTTATAGCGGGAGAAGTCAATGAGCAGTTCTTC.

Here the CDR3 reads CASRPALGIGYTF. CDR3 DNA sequence: TGTGCCAGCAGACCCGCGCTAGGGATCGGCTACACCTTC. The J gene is TRBJ1-2, the V gene TRBV11-2; D remains unclear. The CDR3 totals 13 residues. V was trimmed by 6 bases and J by 8 bases, leaving 16 bases between them. CDR1 and CDR2 (germline): SGHAT, FQNNGV.

The CDR3 nucleotides are TGTGCCAGCAGCCCCTGGGAGGGTCCCGACGAGCAGTACTTC. Residues: CASSPWEGPDEQYF. This chain connects TRBV11-2 to TRBJ2-7, with 7 bases that match TRBD2. The CDR3 is 14 amino acids. V trimming: 5 bases; J trimming: 5 bases; junction bases outside the gene matches: 9. Germline V gives CDR1 SGHAT, CDR2 FQNNGV.

The CDR3 spells CASSQVSGATDTQYF. The CDR3 DNA sequence: TGTGCCAGCAGCCAAGTTTCCGGGGCGACAGATACGCAGTATTTT. The rearrangement links TRBV4-2 to TRBJ2-3; D is possibly TRBD1 or TRBD2 (5 bases each). CDR3 length: 15 residues. Germline values: CDR1 LGHNA, CDR2 YNFKEQ. V was pared by 1 base and J by 3 bases, with 11 bases between.

This clone was recorded a few times. The V call is TRBV27, the J call TRBJ2-7; D uncertain. The CDR3 totals 13 residues. Germline assignment: CDR1 MNHEY and CDR2 SMNVEV (reference sequence). Trimming took off 3 bases at V and 1 base at J, with 7 bases between the two ends. The DNA of the CDR3 is TGTGCCAGCAGTTTCGACACTTCCTACGAGCAGTACTTC. It yields the protein CASSFDTSYEQYF.

The chain combines TRBV4-3 with TRBJ2-7; D possibly corresponds to TRBD2 (6 bases). V lost 3 bases and J 0 bases, leaving 12 bases between the germline ends. Per the germline V gene, CDR1 is LGHNA and CDR2 is YSLEER. CDR3 length: 15 amino acids. The CDR3 region has the DNA TGCGCCAGCAGCCAGCGGGCCGGGAGCTCCTACGAGCAGTACTTC. Translation: CASSQRAGSSYEQYF.

The chain has TRBV7-9 and TRBJ1-2, with 8 bases matching TRBD1. Germline-derived CDR1 and CDR2 are SEHNR and FQNEAQ (reference sequence). The CDR3 is 16 residues long. Trimming took 3 bases from V and 4 from J; bases not matched to a gene: 10. The chain's CDR3 is CASSFPPTGDAYGYTF. DNA for the CDR3: TGTGCCAGCAGCTTCCCCCCGACAGGGGACGCCTATGGCTACACCTTC.

This clone appeared a few times. The J gene is TRBJ2-7, the V gene TRBV4-2; possibly TRBD2 for D (6 bases). The CDR3 runs to 15 residues. Germline CDR1 reads LGHNA; CDR2 reads YNFKEQ. V was clipped by 5 bases and J by 1 base, with 15 bases between them. The CDR3 coding sequence is TGTGCCAGCAGCTTGCCCGGGGACTTTTCCTACGAGCAGTACTTC. As protein: CASSLPGDFSYEQYF.

Only a few counts were recorded for this clone. CDR3 residues: CASSEQPLSSYEQYF. In DNA form, the CDR3 reads TGTGCCAGCAGTGAACAGCCCCTGAGCTCCTACGAGCAGTACTTC. This rearrangement joins TRBV6-1 to TRBJ2-7; the D is unclear. Germline lookup yields CDR1 MNHNS and CDR2 SASEGT. There are 15 residues in the CDR3. With 2 bases removed from V and 0 bases from J, the gap between germline ends came to 11 bases.

The chain is built from TRBV28 and TRBJ1-5, with D perhaps matching TRBD1 (6 bases). CDR1 is MDHEN and CDR2 is SYDVKM in the germline V gene. This CDR3 is 15 amino acids long. V gave up 9 bases and J gave up 1 base, with 16 bases separating them. CDR3 nucleotides: TGTGCCAGTACGTTGGACCAGGGGAGCAATCAGCCCCAGCATTTT. Amino acid sequence: CASTLDQGSNQPQHF.

This rearrangement joins TRBV20-1 to TRBJ2-7, with D possibly being TRBD2 (6 bases). The CDR3 contains 11 residues. V lost 5 bases and J lost 7, with 12 bases in between. The germline gives CDR1 DFQATT, CDR2 SNEGSKA (reference sequence). The CDR3 nucleotides are TGCAGTGCTTTTCGGGACTCGGAGCAGTACTTC. Translated: CSAFRDSEQYF.

This clone was seen a handful of times. The chain employs TRBV2 and TRBJ2-2; D gene ambiguous. Per the germline V gene, CDR1 is SNHLY and CDR2 is FYNNEI. This CDR3 is 13 amino acids long. Trimming removed 0 bases at V and 7 bases at J, with 6 bases between. As DNA, the CDR3 is TGTGCCAGCAGTGAAGCAGGATTCGGGGAGCTGTTTTTT. It is translated as CASSEAGFGELFF.

The chain has TRBV6-1 and TRBJ2-7; 8 nucleotides align to TRBD1. The germline V gene has CDR1 MNHNS and CDR2 SASEGT. V dropped 4 bases and J dropped 2; count of bases not matched to a gene: 1. The CDR3 is 13 residues long. As DNA, the CDR3 is TGTGCCAGCAGTGGGACAGGGACCTACGAGCAGTACTTC. Residues: CASSGTGTYEQYF.

CDR3 protein: CAISEVLRGYGTDTQYF. CDR3 DNA: TGTGCCATCAGTGAGGTTCTGCGGGGGTACGGCACAGATACGCAGTATTTT. V and J are TRBV10-3 and TRBJ2-3, with 7 bases identical to TRBD2. Germline loops: CDR1 ENHRY, CDR2 SYGVKD. CDR3 size: 17 residues. V shed 2 bases, J shed 1 base, and the junction held 9 bases outside the gene matches.